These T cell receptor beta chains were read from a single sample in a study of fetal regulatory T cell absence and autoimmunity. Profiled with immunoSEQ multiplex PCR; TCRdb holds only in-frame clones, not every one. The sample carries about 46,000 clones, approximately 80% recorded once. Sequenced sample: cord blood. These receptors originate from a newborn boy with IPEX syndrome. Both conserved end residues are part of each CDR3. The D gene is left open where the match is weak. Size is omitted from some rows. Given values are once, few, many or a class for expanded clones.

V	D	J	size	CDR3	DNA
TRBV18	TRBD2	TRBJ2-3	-	CASSPQREGADTQYF	TGTGCCAGCTCACCACAGCGGGAGGGCGCAGATACGCAGTATTTT
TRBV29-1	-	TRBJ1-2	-	CSVEMNNYGYTF	TGCAGCGTTGAGATGAATAACTATGGCTACACCTTC
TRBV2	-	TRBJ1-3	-	CASRVDSHSGNTIYF	TGTGCCAGCAGGGTAGACAGCCACTCTGGAAACACCATATATTTT
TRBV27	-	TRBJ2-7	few	CASSLYGSPYEQYF	TGTGCCAGCAGTTTATACGGCAGCCCCTACGAGCAGTACTTC
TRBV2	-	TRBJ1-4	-	CASRAGDSYATNEKLFF	TGTGCCAGCAGGGCCGGGGACTCCTATGCAACTAATGAAAAACTGTTTTTT
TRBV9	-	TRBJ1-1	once	CASSADSGYTEAFF	TGTGCCAGCAGCGCGGACAGCGGATACACTGAAGCTTTCTTT
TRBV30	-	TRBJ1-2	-	CAWSISTGQYGYTF	TGTGCCTGGAGTATTTCAACCGGCCAATATGGCTACACCTTC
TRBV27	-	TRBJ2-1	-	CASSLSPLGSDEQFF	TGTGCCAGCAGTTTATCCCCGCTAGGGTCGGATGAGCAGTTCTTC
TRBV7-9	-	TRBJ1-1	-	CASSFQGNTEAFF	TGTGCCAGCAGCTTCCAGGGGAACACTGAAGCTTTCTTT
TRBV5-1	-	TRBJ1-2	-	CASTSILGNGYTF	TGCGCCAGCACCTCCATTCTAGGAAATGGCTACACCTTC
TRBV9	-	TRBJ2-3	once	CASSKEGITDTQYF	TGTGCCAGCAGCAAGGAGGGAATCACAGATACGCAGTATTTT
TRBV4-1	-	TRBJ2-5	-	CASSQDVGPTDQETQYF	TGCGCCAGCAGCCAAGATGTCGGGCCAACAGACCAAGAGACCCAGTACTTC
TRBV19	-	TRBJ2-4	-	CASSIGLGNIQYF	TGTGCCAGTAGTATAGGGCTTGGAAACATTCAGTACTTC
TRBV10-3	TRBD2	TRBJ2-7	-	CAISRTTSGNTYEQYF	TGTGCCATCAGTAGGACTACTAGCGGGAACACCTACGAGCAGTACTTC
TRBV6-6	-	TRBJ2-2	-	CASSYSGGNTGELFF	TGTGCCAGCAGTTACTCGGGGGGGAACACCGGGGAGCTGTTTTTT
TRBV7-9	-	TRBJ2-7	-	CASTSHGPYEQYF	TGTGCCAGCACCTCACATGGTCCTTACGAGCAGTACTTC
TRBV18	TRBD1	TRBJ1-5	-	CASSRGTGGHQPQHF	TGTGCCAGCTCACGCGGGACAGGGGGGCATCAGCCCCAGCATTTT
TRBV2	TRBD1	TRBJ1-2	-	CASRAWTGYYGYTF	TGTGCCAGCAGAGCGTGGACAGGCTACTATGGCTACACCTTC
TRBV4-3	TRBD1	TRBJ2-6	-	CASSQDRGLTGANVLTF	TGCGCCAGCAGCCAGGACAGGGGGTTGACAGGGGCCAACGTCCTGACTTTC
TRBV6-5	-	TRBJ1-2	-	CASRQIGGYGYTF	TGTGCCAGCAGACAAATAGGGGGGTATGGCTACACCTTC
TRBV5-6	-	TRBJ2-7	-	CASSPHAGIYTYEQYF	TGTGCCAGCAGCCCTCACGCAGGCATATATACCTACGAGCAGTACTTC
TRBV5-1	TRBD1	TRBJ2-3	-	CASSPRQGLGDTQYF	TGCGCCAGCAGCCCCCGACAGGGGTTGGGGGATACGCAGTATTTT
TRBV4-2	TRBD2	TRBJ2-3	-	CASSQPGGVPTDTQYF	TGTGCCAGCAGCCAACCTGGGGGGGTTCCCACAGATACGCAGTATTTT
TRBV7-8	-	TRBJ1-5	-	CASSLERGGQPQHF	TGTGCCAGCAGCTTAGAAAGGGGAGGGCAGCCCCAGCATTTT
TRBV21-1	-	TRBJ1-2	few	CATNQEPCGYTF	TGTGCCACCAATCAAGAACCATGTGGCTACACCTTC
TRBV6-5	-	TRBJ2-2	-	CASSYRGFVGELFF	TGTGCCAGCAGTTACAGGGGATTCGTGGGGGAGCTGTTTTTT
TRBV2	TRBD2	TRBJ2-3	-	CASSPPGLAAADTQYF	TGTGCCAGCAGCCCTCCGGGACTAGCAGCGGCAGATACGCAGTATTTT
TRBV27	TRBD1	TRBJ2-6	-	CASRGQGTNVLTF	TGTGCCAGCAGGGGACAGGGTACCAACGTCCTGACTTTC
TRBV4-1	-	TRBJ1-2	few	CASSQPGLGPGYTF	TGCGCCAGCAGCCAACCGGGCCTAGGGCCTGGCTACACCTTC
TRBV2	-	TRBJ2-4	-	CASSVGVGKNIQYF	TGTGCCAGCAGTGTGGGGGTTGGCAAAAACATTCAGTACTTC
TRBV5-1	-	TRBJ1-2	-	CASSGGSYGYTF	TGCGCCAGCAGCGGGGGTAGCTATGGCTACACCTTC
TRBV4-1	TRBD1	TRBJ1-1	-	CASSQQGANTEAFF	TGCGCCAGCAGCCAACAGGGGGCGAACACTGAAGCTTTCTTT
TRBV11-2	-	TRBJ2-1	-	CASSVQGGLYNEQFF	TGTGCCAGCAGCGTACAGGGGGGACTATACAATGAGCAGTTCTTC